Shown below are 15 T cell receptor beta chains from a single sample sequenced in a study of early T cells in non-severe SARS-CoV-2 infection. TCRdb re-analysed the 5' RACE reads in MiXCR, keeping a single row per CDR3 protein. Here the sample spans tens of thousands of distinct CDR3 sequences, 8.5% to 12% being singletons. Sequencing input: whole blood. These receptors were collected from an adult who was a healthcare worker with PCR-confirmed SARS-CoV-2 infection or an uninfected control (not recorded which).

This clonotype was seen a handful of times. J is TRBJ1-6 and V is TRBV7-2, with D possibly being TRBD1 (6 bases). Per germline, CDR1 SGHTA and CDR2 FQGNSA. Trimming shortened V by 1 base and J by 14 bases, and 12 bases separated the two germline ends. The CDR3 length is 13 residues. CDR3 sequence: CASSLEGGRALHF. Here the CDR3 DNA reads TGTGCCAGCAGCTTAGAGGGGGGAAGGGCCCTCCACTTT.

The J gene is TRBJ2-2, the V gene TRBV18; D not resolved. The germline V gene encodes CDR1 KGHSH and CDR2 LQKENI. This CDR3 contains 18 residues. V lost 1 base, J lost 5 bases, and 20 bases lay in between. The DNA for the CDR3 is TGTGCCAGCTCACCACAGTCCCCCCTAACCCGATGGACCGGGGAGCTGTTTTTT. It specifies CASSPQSPLTRWTGELFF.

This clonotype was observed many times. The chain carries TRBV20-1 and TRBJ1-5; 9 positions match TRBD1. Trimming removed 3 bases from V and 3 bases from J; junction bases left unmatched: 6. This CDR3 is 15 amino acids long. CDR1 and CDR2 from the germline V gene are DFQATT and SNEGSKA (reference sequence). CDR3 sequence: CSASYRTGVNQPQHF. CDR3 DNA: TGCAGTGCTAGTTATCGGACAGGGGTCAATCAGCCCCAGCATTTT.

This clonotype was counted only a few times. The J gene is TRBJ2-3, the V gene TRBV11-2, with D tentatively TRBD1 (6 bases). The CDR3 is 13 amino acids. CDR1 and CDR2 (germline): SGHAT, FQNNGV. Trimming took off 5 bases at V and 5 bases at J, with 11 bases between the two ends. The CDR3 coding sequence is TGTGCCAGCAGCCAAACAGGGTTAGATACGCAGTATTTT. It is translated as CASSQTGLDTQYF.

This clonotype was counted only a few times. The genes are TRBV28 and TRBJ2-3; D not certain. V was clipped by 6 bases and J by 0 bases, with 10 bases between them. CDR1 is MDHEN and CDR2 is SYDVKM in the germline V gene. This CDR3 is built from 14 residues. The CDR3 sequence: CASSQATSTDTQYF. CDR3 DNA sequence: TGTGCCAGCAGCCAAGCGACTAGCACAGATACGCAGTATTTT.

This clonotype has at least ten counts. The V call is TRBV9, the J call TRBJ2-2, with D perhaps matching TRBD2 (6 bases). This CDR3 comprises 15 residues. Trimming took off 3 bases at V and 6 bases at J, with 15 bases between the two ends. Germline-derived CDR1 and CDR2 are SGDLS and YYNGEE. CDR3 protein: CASSARPGEAGELFF. For the CDR3, the DNA is TGTGCCAGCAGCGCCCGTCCGGGGGAGGCCGGGGAGCTGTTTTTT.

The J gene is TRBJ2-1, the V gene TRBV29-1; 10 nucleotides line up with TRBD2. V lost 3 bases and J lost 6; bases outside the gene matches: 2. This CDR3 contains 13 residues. Looked up from germline, CDR1 is SQVTM and CDR2 is ANQGSEA. This CDR3 reads CSVEGLAINEQFF. CDR3 coding DNA: TGCAGCGTTGAGGGACTAGCGATCAATGAGCAGTTCTTC.

The table lists this clonotype with a few counts. The chain combines TRBV9 with TRBJ2-7, with 9 bases fitting TRBD2. The V gene end was trimmed by 0 bases and the J gene end by 5 bases; junction bases not matched to a gene: 6. The CDR3 contains 15 residues. From germline, CDR1 is SGDLS and CDR2 YYNGEE. The DNA for the CDR3 is TGTGCCAGCAGCGTAGGCGGCGGGAGGGCCAACGAGCAGTACTTC. This sequence encodes CASSVGGGRANEQYF.

This clonotype was seen repeatedly, ten times or more. The chain combines TRBV18 with TRBJ2-7; a possible D gene is TRBD2 (7 bases). The germline V gene encodes CDR1 KGHSH and CDR2 LQKENI. CDR3 length equals 15 residues. Deletions cut 6 bases from V and 0 bases from J, with 15 bases between. The DNA of the CDR3 is TGTGCCAGCTCGTCAGGGGAGGGCAGCTCCTACGAGCAGTACTTC. It specifies CASSSGEGSSYEQYF.

Ten or more counts support this clonotype. CDR3 DNA sequence: TGTGCCAGCAGCTTGTTCGGCAGGGTGGATCAGCCCCAGCATTTT. Protein sequence: CASSLFGRVDQPQHF. The chain combines TRBV5-5 with TRBJ1-5; D might be TRBD1 (5 bases). Germline-derived CDR1 and CDR2 are SGHKS and YYEKEE (reference sequence). V shed 1 base and J shed 5 bases, with 13 bases lying between them. CDR3 length equals 15 residues.

The V call is TRBV19, the J call TRBJ2-7; possible D gene TRBD1, 5 bases. The V end lost 8 bases, the J end lost 10 bases, and 15 bases lay between the germline ends. The CDR3 length is 11 residues. Germline V gene data show CDR1 as LNHDA and CDR2 as SQIVND (reference sequence). The CDR3 coding sequence is TGTGCCAGTGCTCACATCAGGGTACAGTACTTC. It encodes CASAHIRVQYF.

This clonotype was picked up many times. The chain couples TRBV10-1 to TRBJ2-2; a possible D gene is TRBD2 (6 bases). V lost 4 bases, J lost 6 bases, and 12 bases lay in between. The length of the CDR3 is 14 residues. Looked up from germline, CDR1 is WNHNN and CDR2 is SYGVQD (reference sequence). CDR3 region: CASSAVRGAGELFF. CDR3 DNA: TGCGCCAGCAGTGCGGTGCGGGGCGCCGGGGAGCTGTTTTTT.

This clonotype appeared many times. CDR3 nucleotides: TGCGCCAGCAGCCAAGGGCTAGCGGGAATCAGGGAGCTGTTTTTT. Protein: CASSQGLAGIRELFF. The V gene is TRBV4-1, the J gene TRBJ2-2; 9 bases agree with TRBD2. CDR3 length equals 15 residues. Looked up from germline, CDR1 is MGHRA and CDR2 is YSYEKL. The trim removed 1 base at V and 9 bases at J, leaving 6 bases unmatched.

This clonotype showed up just a few times. The chain is built from TRBV18 and TRBJ2-3; D remains unclear. From germline, CDR1 is KGHSH and CDR2 LQKENI. This CDR3 has 15 residues. V dropped 3 bases and J dropped 6 bases, with 16 bases sitting between them. The CDR3, as DNA: TGTGCCAGCTCACCGATCGCTACTTCGGGCGATACGCAGTATTTT. It encodes CASSPIATSGDTQYF.

The chain carries TRBV7-9 and TRBJ2-5; D uncertain. The V gene's germline CDR1 is SEHNR and CDR2 FQNEAQ (reference sequence). The V gene lost 3 bases and the J gene lost 5 bases, with 7 bases spanning the gap. The CDR3 covers 12 residues. DNA for the CDR3: TGTGCCAGCAGCTTCCCCGGGGAGACCCAGTACTTC. This translates into CASSFPGETQYF.